One sample yielded the 3 T cell receptor beta chains listed below, sequenced in a study of glioma-infiltrating T cells listed by TCRdb under 2016. The run used an Illumina MiSeq. TCR alpha and beta CDR3 regions were amplified with the iRepertoire nested amplicon-rescue multiplex PCR (arm-PCR) platform from RNA. Using fastp at Q25 and MiXCR, TCRdb reprocessed the public reads and kept productive beta chains. Entries that share a CDR3 protein sequence are merged under the most common genes and DNA. This sample is represented by about 380,000 distinct CDR3 sequences; approximately 42% of them were singletons. 12% of the sample is held by the ten biggest clonotypes. Sequencing input: glioma tissue, nonneoplastic brain tissue, or PBMCs (not recorded which). All receptors come from a human donor with low-grade glioma or glioblastoma, undergoing nonglioma brain surgery, or in good health (not recorded which).

Details on this clonotype: A read error is possible here, since a much larger clone lies one base away. This chain links TRBV28 with TRBJ2-7; no clear D gene. The CDR3 consists of 12 residues. Trimming stripped 3 bases from V and 7 bases from J, with 10 bases between. From germline, CDR1 is MDHEN and CDR2 SYDVKM. The CDR3 region has the DNA TGTGCCAGCAGTTTTAAGTTCGGAGAGCAGTACTTC. Protein sequence: CASSFKFGEQYF.

This clonotype was observed a single time. The chain links TRBV25-1 to TRBJ2-1; TRBD2 is a possible D gene (6 bases). The J call may not be correct, given that the DNA end is closer to TRBJ2-7. The CDR3 loop spans 14 amino acids. The germline gives CDR1 MGHDK, CDR2 SYGVNS. CDR3 sequence (DNA): TGTGCCAGCAGTGAGGGGGGAGATAACCATGAGCAGTACTTC. Translated, it gives CASSEGGDNHEQYF.

This clonotype was seen a single time. One base away lies a much larger clone, so this may be a sequencing read error. The chain recombines TRBV6-5 with TRBJ1-5; D unresolved. Germline values: CDR1 MNHEY, CDR2 SVGAGI. The CDR3 extends over 15 amino acids. V shed 4 bases and J shed 4 bases, with 14 bases lying between them. CDR3 sequence (DNA): TGTGCCAGCAGTTGGGAAACAGTGAAAAATCAGCCCCAGCATTTT. Residues: CASSWETVKNQPQHF.